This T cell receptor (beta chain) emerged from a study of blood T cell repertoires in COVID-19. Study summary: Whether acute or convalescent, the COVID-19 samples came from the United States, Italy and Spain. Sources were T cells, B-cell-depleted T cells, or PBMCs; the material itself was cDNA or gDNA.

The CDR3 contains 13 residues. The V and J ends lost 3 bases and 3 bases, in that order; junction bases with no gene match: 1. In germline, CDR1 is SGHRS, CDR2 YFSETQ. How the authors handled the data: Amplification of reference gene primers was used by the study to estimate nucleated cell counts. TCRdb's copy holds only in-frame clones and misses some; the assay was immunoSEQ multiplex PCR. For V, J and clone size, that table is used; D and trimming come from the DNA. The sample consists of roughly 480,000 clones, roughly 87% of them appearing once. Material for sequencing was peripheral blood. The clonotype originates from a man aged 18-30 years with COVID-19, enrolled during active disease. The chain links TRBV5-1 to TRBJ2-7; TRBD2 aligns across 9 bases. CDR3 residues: CASSSTSGYEQYF. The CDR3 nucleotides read TGCGCCAGCAGCTCGACTAGCGGCTACGAGCAGTACTTC.